These T cell receptor beta chains were read from a single sample in a study of cytomegalovirus exposure and HLA in healthy donors. Using immunoSEQ multiplex PCR, the repertoire was profiled, and TCRdb retains in-frame clones only, with some absent. Found here are 140,000 to 150,000 clones, 94% of them singletons; the top ten hold less than 2%. The sequenced sample consisted of PBMCs. The receptor source for this set is a man between 18 and 35 years old in good health and CMV-seropositive. Both conserved end residues are part of each CDR3. D genes are given only for firm matches. A clone size is listed for some rows: how often the clone was seen (once, few, many), or a class if it is expanded.

d_call: -
clone_size: -
v_call: TRBV2
j_call: TRBJ2-1
cdr3_nt: TGTGCCAGCAGTGTAACAGGGAACTACAATGAGCAGTTCTTC
cdr3_aa: CASSVTGNYNEQFF

d_call: -
clone_size: -
v_call: TRBV6-5
j_call: TRBJ1-1
cdr3_nt: TGTGCCAGCAGTACCCGGGGGGGGGTGAACACTGAAGCTTTCTTT
cdr3_aa: CASSTRGGVNTEAFF

d_call: TRBD2
clone_size: -
v_call: TRBV5-4
j_call: TRBJ2-7
cdr3_nt: TGTGCCAGCAGTTCCGGGACTAGTTCAGCCGAGCAGTACTTC
cdr3_aa: CASSSGTSSAEQYF

d_call: -
clone_size: -
v_call: TRBV5-1
j_call: TRBJ2-7
cdr3_nt: TGCGCCAGCAGCCCAGCGGACTTACTCGACAGGAGATTACCCTACGAGCAGTACTTC
cdr3_aa: CASSPADLLDRRLPYEQYF

d_call: -
clone_size: -
v_call: TRBV30
j_call: TRBJ2-7
cdr3_nt: TGTGCCTGGAGTGTGGGCAATTTCTACGAGCAGTACTTC
cdr3_aa: CAWSVGNFYEQYF

d_call: TRBD2
clone_size: -
v_call: TRBV4-1
j_call: TRBJ2-2
cdr3_nt: TGCGCCAGCAGCCAGACCCCTCCTGCTAGCGGGAACACCGGGGAGCTGTTTTTT
cdr3_aa: CASSQTPPASGNTGELFF

d_call: TRBD1
clone_size: -
v_call: TRBV12-5
j_call: TRBJ2-3
cdr3_nt: TGTGCTAGTGGTTATTTCCTCGGACAGGGGCCTTACACAGATACGCAGTATTTT
cdr3_aa: CASGYFLGQGPYTDTQYF

d_call: TRBD1
clone_size: once
v_call: TRBV18
j_call: TRBJ1-4
cdr3_nt: TGTGCCAGCTCATCGTCGACAGGGGGTGATGAAAAACTGTTTTTT
cdr3_aa: CASSSSTGGDEKLFF

d_call: TRBD1
clone_size: -
v_call: TRBV6-5
j_call: TRBJ1-5
cdr3_nt: TGTGCCAGCAGAGGGACAGCGAATCAGCCCCAGCATTTT
cdr3_aa: CASRGTANQPQHF

d_call: TRBD2
clone_size: once
v_call: TRBV29-1
j_call: TRBJ2-7
cdr3_nt: TGCAGCGCGTGGACTAGCGGGAGCTACGAGCAGTACTTC
cdr3_aa: CSAWTSGSYEQYF

d_call: TRBD1
clone_size: -
v_call: TRBV7-9
j_call: TRBJ2-2
cdr3_nt: TGTGCCAGCAGCATAAACTCACAGGGGGTAGCCACCGGGGAGCTGTTTTTT
cdr3_aa: CASSINSQGVATGELFF

d_call: TRBD1
clone_size: -
v_call: TRBV18
j_call: TRBJ1-2
cdr3_nt: TGTGCCAGCTCACCACCCCAGGGGGCAGGTGGCTACACCTTC
cdr3_aa: CASSPPQGAGGYTF

d_call: TRBD2
clone_size: -
v_call: TRBV28
j_call: TRBJ2-1
cdr3_nt: TGTGCCAGCAGTTTGGGGACTAGCGGCTACAATGAGCAGTTCTTC
cdr3_aa: CASSLGTSGYNEQFF

d_call: TRBD2
clone_size: -
v_call: TRBV19
j_call: TRBJ2-1
cdr3_nt: TGTGCCAGTCAACCCCGGGGGGGCAACAATGAGCAGTTCTTC
cdr3_aa: CASQPRGGNNEQFF

d_call: TRBD1
clone_size: -
v_call: TRBV19
j_call: TRBJ1-1
cdr3_nt: TGTGCCAGTAGTACGGGACAGGGTCCGCCTATGAACACTGAAGCTTTCTTT
cdr3_aa: CASSTGQGPPMNTEAFF

d_call: TRBD2
clone_size: -
v_call: TRBV5-1
j_call: TRBJ2-7
cdr3_nt: TGCGCCAGCAGCTTCCGCAGCGGGAGGGCATCCTACGAGCAGTACTTC
cdr3_aa: CASSFRSGRASYEQYF

d_call: -
clone_size: -
v_call: TRBV20-1
j_call: TRBJ1-1
cdr3_nt: TGCAGTGCTATTCGGGCGGGAGAAGCTTTCTTT
cdr3_aa: CSAIRAGEAFF

d_call: TRBD1
clone_size: -
v_call: TRBV28
j_call: TRBJ1-3
cdr3_nt: TGTGCCAGCAGTACCACAGGGGGCGGAAACACCATATATTTT
cdr3_aa: CASSTTGGGNTIYF

d_call: TRBD2
clone_size: -
v_call: TRBV14
j_call: TRBJ2-5
cdr3_nt: TGTGCCAGCAGCTACGGGACTAGCGGGAGTGTGAAGACCCAGTACTTC
cdr3_aa: CASSYGTSGSVKTQYF

d_call: -
clone_size: -
v_call: TRBV18
j_call: TRBJ2-2
cdr3_nt: TGTGCCAGCTCAACTGTAACCGGGGAGCTGTTTTTT
cdr3_aa: CASSTVTGELFF